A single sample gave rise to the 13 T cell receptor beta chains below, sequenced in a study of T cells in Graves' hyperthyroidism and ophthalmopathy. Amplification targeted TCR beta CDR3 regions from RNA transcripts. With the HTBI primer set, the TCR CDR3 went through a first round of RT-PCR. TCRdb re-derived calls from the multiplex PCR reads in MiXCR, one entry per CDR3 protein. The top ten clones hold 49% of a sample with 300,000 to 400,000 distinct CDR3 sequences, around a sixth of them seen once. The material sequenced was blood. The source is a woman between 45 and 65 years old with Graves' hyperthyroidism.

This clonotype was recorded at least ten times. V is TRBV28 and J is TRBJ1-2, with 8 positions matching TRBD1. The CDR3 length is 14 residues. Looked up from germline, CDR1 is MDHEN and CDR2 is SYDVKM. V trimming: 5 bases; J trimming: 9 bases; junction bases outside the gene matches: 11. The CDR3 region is CASSLGQGTLSYTF. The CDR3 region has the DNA TGTGCCAGCAGTCTAGGACAGGGTACCCTGAGCTACACCTTC.

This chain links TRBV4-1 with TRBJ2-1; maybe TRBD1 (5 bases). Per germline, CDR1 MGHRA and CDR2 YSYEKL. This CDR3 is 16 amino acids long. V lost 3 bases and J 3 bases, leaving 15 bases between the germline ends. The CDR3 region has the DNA TGCGCCAGCAGCCAGGGGCCCCTGGGCCGCTACAATGAGCAGTTCTTC. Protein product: CASSQGPLGRYNEQFF.

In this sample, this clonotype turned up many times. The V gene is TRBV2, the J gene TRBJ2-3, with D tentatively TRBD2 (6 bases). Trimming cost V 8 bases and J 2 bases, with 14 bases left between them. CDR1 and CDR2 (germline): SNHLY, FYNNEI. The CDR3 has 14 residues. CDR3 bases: TGTGCCAGCCCGGGCGCGGGGAACACAGATACGCAGTATTTT. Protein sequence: CASPGAGNTDTQYF.

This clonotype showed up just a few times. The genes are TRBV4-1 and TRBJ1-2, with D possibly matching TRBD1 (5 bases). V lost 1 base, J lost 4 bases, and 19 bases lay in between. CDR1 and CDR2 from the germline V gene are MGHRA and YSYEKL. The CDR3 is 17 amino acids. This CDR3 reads CASSQAQTETVTYGYTF. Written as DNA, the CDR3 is TGCGCCAGCAGCCAAGCTCAGACAGAAACCGTTACCTATGGCTACACCTTC.

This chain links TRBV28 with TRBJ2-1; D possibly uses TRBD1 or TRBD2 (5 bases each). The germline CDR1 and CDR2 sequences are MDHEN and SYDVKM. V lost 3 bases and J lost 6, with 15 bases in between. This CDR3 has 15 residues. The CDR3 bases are TGTGCCAGCAGTTTCCCCGGGGCCCAGGGCAATGAGCAGTTCTTC. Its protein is CASSFPGAQGNEQFF.

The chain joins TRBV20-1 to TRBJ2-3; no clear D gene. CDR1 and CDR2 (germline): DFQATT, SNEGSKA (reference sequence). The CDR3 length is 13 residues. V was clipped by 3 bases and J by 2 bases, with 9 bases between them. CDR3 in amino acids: CSARGTHTDTQYF. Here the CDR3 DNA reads TGCAGTGCTAGGGGCACCCACACAGATACGCAGTATTTT.

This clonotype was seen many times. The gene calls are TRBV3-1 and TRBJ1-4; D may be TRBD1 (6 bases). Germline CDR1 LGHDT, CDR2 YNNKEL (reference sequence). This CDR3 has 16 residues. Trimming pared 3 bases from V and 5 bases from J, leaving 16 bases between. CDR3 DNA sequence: TGTGCCAGCAGCCACCCCTTGGGACAAAAAAATGAAAAACTGTTTTTT. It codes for CASSHPLGQKNEKLFF. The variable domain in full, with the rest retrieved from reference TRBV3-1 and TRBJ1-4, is DTAVSQTPKYLVTQMGNDKSIKCEQNLGHDTMYWYKQDSKKFLKIMFSYNNKELIINETVPNRFSPKSPDKAHLNLHINSLELGDSAVYFCASSHPLGQKNEKLFFGSGTQLSVL.

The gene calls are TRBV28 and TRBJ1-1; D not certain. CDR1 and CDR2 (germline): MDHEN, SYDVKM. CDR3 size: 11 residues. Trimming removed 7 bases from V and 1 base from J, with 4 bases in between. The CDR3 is CASTANTEAFF. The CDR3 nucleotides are TGTGCCAGCACCGCGAACACTGAAGCTTTCTTT.

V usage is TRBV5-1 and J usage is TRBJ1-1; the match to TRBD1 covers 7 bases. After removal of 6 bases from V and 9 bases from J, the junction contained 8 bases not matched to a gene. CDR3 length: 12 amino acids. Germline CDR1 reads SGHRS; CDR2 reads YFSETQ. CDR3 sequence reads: CASKGTRGKAFF. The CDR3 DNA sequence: TGCGCCAGCAAAGGGACCAGGGGGAAAGCTTTCTTT.

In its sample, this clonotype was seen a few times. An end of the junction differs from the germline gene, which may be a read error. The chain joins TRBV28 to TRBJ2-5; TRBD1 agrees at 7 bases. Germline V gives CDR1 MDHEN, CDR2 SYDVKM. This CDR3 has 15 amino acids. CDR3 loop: CAGSLETGTQETQYF. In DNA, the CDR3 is TGTGCCGGCAGCCTGGAGACAGGGACCCAAGAGACCCAGTACTTC.

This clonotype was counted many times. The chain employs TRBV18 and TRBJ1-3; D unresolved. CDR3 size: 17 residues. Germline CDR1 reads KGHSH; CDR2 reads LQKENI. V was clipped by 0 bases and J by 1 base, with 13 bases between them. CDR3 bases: TGTGCCAGCTCACCACCGCACGGCGGAGGGTCTGGAAACACCATATATTTT. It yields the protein CASSPPHGGGSGNTIYF. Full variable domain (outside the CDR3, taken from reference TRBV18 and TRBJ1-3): NAGVMQNPRHLVRRRGQEARLRCSPMKGHSHVYWYRQLPEEGLKFMVYLQKENIIDESGMPKERFSAEFPKEGPSILRIQQVVRGDSAAYFCASSPPHGGGSGNTIYFGEGSWLTVV.

The chain's CDR3 is CASSEPTSGSATDTQYF. CDR3 sequence (DNA): TGTGCCAGCAGCGAACCGACTTCCGGGTCGGCCACAGATACGCAGTATTTT. V usage is TRBV7-9 and J usage is TRBJ2-3, with D unclear. V lost 5 bases to trimming and J lost 2 bases, with 20 bases between them. CDR1 and CDR2 (germline): SEHNR, FQNEAQ (reference sequence). The CDR3 extends over 17 amino acids.

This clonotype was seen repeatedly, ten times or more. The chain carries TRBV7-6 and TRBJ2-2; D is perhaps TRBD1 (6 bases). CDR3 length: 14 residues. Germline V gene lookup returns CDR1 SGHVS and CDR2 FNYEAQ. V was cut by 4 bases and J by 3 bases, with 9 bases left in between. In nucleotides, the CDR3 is TGTGCCAGCAGCTGGGACACGGACACCGGGGAGCTGTTTTTT. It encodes CASSWDTDTGELFF.